The 19 T cell receptor beta chains presented below share a single source sample, sequenced in a study of shared clonotypes between healthy human individuals. The method was immunoSEQ multiplex PCR; TCRdb's version includes in-frame clones alone and lacks a portion of them. Seen here are 2 million to 2.5 million clones, nearly 97% observed once, and the top ten hold roughly 0.13%. The sequenced material came from naive CD4+ T cells sorted from blood. The subset here: CD45RA+ positively selected. Receptor source: a man aged 18 to 29 in good health.

This sequence joins TRBV5-4 and TRBJ2-3; 8 bases align to TRBD2. Trimming took 4 bases from V and 4 from J; bases not matched to a gene: 11. Germline V CDR1 and CDR2: SGHNT, YYREEE (reference sequence). CDR3 size: 16 residues. CDR3 amino acids: CASSATGTRFADTQYF. The DNA of the CDR3 is TGTGCCAGCAGCGCCACCGGGACTAGGTTCGCAGATACGCAGTATTTT.

The rearrangement joins TRBV10-3 to TRBJ1-2; tentative D call: TRBD1 (6 bases). The CDR3 extends over 13 amino acids. V was clipped by 7 bases and J by 3 bases, with 12 bases between them. Germline lookup yields CDR1 ENHRY and CDR2 SYGVKD. For the CDR3, the DNA is TGTGCCATCAAAGCGGGGGGCGACTATGGCTACACCTTC. Protein sequence: CAIKAGGDYGYTF.

The chain is built from TRBV19 and TRBJ2-1, with 7 bases lining up with TRBD2. Trimming removed 0 bases from V and 4 bases from J; junction bases left unmatched: 6. CDR3 length: 16 amino acids. Germline V lookup: CDR1 LNHDA, CDR2 SQIVND (reference sequence). The CDR3 coding sequence is TGTGCCAGTAGTATAGATCACGGACTAGTGTACAATGAGCAGTTCTTC. Translated, it gives CASSIDHGLVYNEQFF.

The chain uses TRBV5-4 and TRBJ2-5; D may match TRBD1 or TRBD2 (5 bases each). V shed 4 bases and J shed 2 bases, with 9 bases lying between them. There are 13 residues in the CDR3. Germline V gene lookup returns CDR1 SGHNT and CDR2 YYREEE (reference sequence). The CDR3 sequence is CASSKGPQETQYF. The CDR3 bases are TGTGCCAGCAGCAAGGGACCTCAAGAGACCCAGTACTTC. Filled out from reference TRBV5-4 and TRBJ2-5, the complete variable domain reads ETGVTQSPTHLIKTRGQQVTLRCSSQSGHNTVSWYQQALGQGPQFIFQYYREEENGRGNFPPRFSGLQFPNYSSELNVNALELDDSALYLCASSKGPQETQYFGPGTRLLVL.

Notes on this clone: Other DNA sequences within the sample encode an identical CDR3. The chain has TRBV5-1 and TRBJ1-4; D might be TRBD1 (5 bases). V lost 0 bases to trimming and J lost 0 bases, with 6 bases between them. This CDR3 contains 15 residues. Germline assignment: CDR1 SGHRS and CDR2 YFSETQ. CDR3 protein: CASSLGGATNEKLFF. The CDR3 DNA reads as TGCGCCAGCAGCTTGGGGGGCGCAACTAATGAAAAACTGTTTTTT.

This sequence joins TRBV2 and TRBJ1-5; 9 bases agree with TRBD1. V shed 8 bases, J shed 5 bases, and the junction held 7 bases outside the gene matches. CDR1 and CDR2 from the germline V gene are SNHLY and FYNNEI. The CDR3 is 14 amino acids. CDR3 nucleotide sequence: TGTGCCAGCCTCCGGGACAGGGCCGATCAGCCCCAGCATTTT. Translation: CASLRDRADQPQHF.

This clone was observed a handful of times. Other DNA sequences in this sample translate to the same CDR3. The chain has TRBV2 and TRBJ1-1; no reliable D call. CDR3 size: 11 residues. V was pared by 5 bases and J by 3 bases, with 4 bases between. Germline CDR1 is SNHLY and CDR2 is FYNNEI. CDR3 nucleotides: TGTGCCAGCAGTCTTGACACTGAAGCTTTCTTT. The encoded protein is CASSLDTEAFF.

This chain joins TRBV5-4 and TRBJ2-7; D is ambiguous. The CDR3 is made up of 11 amino acids. The V end lost 1 base, the J end lost 6 bases, and 5 bases lay between the germline ends. Germline CDR1 SGHNT, CDR2 YYREEE (reference sequence). Here the CDR3 DNA reads TGTGCCAGCAGCTTGTTGAGCGAGCAGTACTTC. Protein product: CASSLLSEQYF.

The chain joins TRBV18 to TRBJ1-5, with D perhaps matching TRBD1 (6 bases). Trimming pared 6 bases from V and 3 bases from J, leaving 15 bases between. The CDR3 has 15 amino acids. Germline V gene lookup returns CDR1 KGHSH and CDR2 LQKENI. This CDR3 is CASSLFGQTNQPQHF. The CDR3 DNA sequence: TGTGCCAGCTCTCTTTTTGGACAGACCAATCAGCCCCAGCATTTT.

This chain links TRBV5-1 with TRBJ2-6; D assignment may be TRBD1 or TRBD2 (5 bases each). The CDR3 runs to 14 residues. V lost 4 bases and J 7 bases, leaving 12 bases between the germline ends. CDR1 and CDR2 from the germline V gene are SGHRS and YFSETQ. The CDR3 DNA follows: TGCGCCAGCAGCCCGAAAGGGGACGCCAACGTCCTGACTTTC. Residues: CASSPKGDANVLTF.

The sample holds one count of this clone. The same CDR3 arises from other DNA sequences in this sample as well. The gene calls are TRBV7-2 and TRBJ1-6; TRBD1 might be the D (5 bases). The CDR3 sequence is 13 residues long. V was cut by 9 bases and J by 7 bases, with 13 bases left in between. Germline CDR1 SGHTA, CDR2 FQGNSA. The CDR3 coding sequence is TGTGCCAGTAGCATAAGACAGAATTCACCCCTCCACTTT. Protein: CASSIRQNSPLHF.

This chain links TRBV5-1 with TRBJ1-5; 10 bases align to TRBD1. The CDR3 loop spans 19 amino acids. V shed 4 bases, J shed 0 bases, and the junction held 13 bases outside the gene matches. Per the germline V gene, CDR1 is SGHRS and CDR2 is YFSETQ. CDR3 sequence: CASSPGPDRGTNSNQPQHF. CDR3 sequence (DNA): TGCGCCAGCAGCCCCGGCCCGGACAGGGGGACTAATAGCAATCAGCCCCAGCATTTT. Looking up the rest from reference TRBV5-1 and TRBJ1-5 gives the full variable domain: KAGVTQTPRYLIKTRGQQVTLSCSPISGHRSVSWYQQTPGQGLQFLFEYFSETQRNKGNFPGRFSGRQFSNSRSEMNVSTLELGDSALYLCASSPGPDRGTNSNQPQHFGDGTRLSIL.

A single count supports this clone. V is TRBV10-3 and J is TRBJ2-4; no clear D. V was clipped by 4 bases and J by 15 bases, with 19 bases between them. CDR1 is ENHRY and CDR2 is SYGVKD in the germline V gene. The CDR3 has 13 amino acids. The CDR3 is CAISGGQTAELYF. In DNA, the CDR3 is TGTGCCATCAGTGGCGGCCAAACCGCCGAGCTGTACTTC.

The CDR3: CSDTSGGTYNEQFF. CDR3 nucleotide sequence: TGCAGCGATACTAGCGGGGGGACCTACAATGAGCAGTTCTTC. The gene calls are TRBV29-1 and TRBJ2-1, with 12 bases lining up with TRBD2. This CDR3 is 14 amino acids long. Germline V CDR1 and CDR2: SQVTM, ANQGSEA. The trim removed 7 bases at V and 2 bases at J, leaving 3 bases unmatched.

This chain's CDR3 is CASTRTASYEQYF. The CDR3, as DNA: TGTGCCAGCACCCGGACAGCCTCCTACGAGCAGTACTTC. V and J are TRBV7-2 and TRBJ2-7; D possibly corresponds to TRBD1 (6 bases). The ends were cut back, 7 bases at V and 0 bases at J, with 10 bases in the middle. This CDR3 contains 13 residues. Germline CDR1 SGHTA, CDR2 FQGNSA.

This chain connects TRBV5-1 to TRBJ2-7, with 8 bases that match TRBD2. Germline V gene lookup returns CDR1 SGHRS and CDR2 YFSETQ. The junction had 5 bases not matched to a gene; V was cut back by 0 bases and J by 3 bases. There are 15 residues in the CDR3. The CDR3 coding sequence is TGCGCCAGCAGCTTGGGAGGCGGGGGGTACTACGAGCAGTACTTC. Amino acids: CASSLGGGGYYEQYF.

Turning to this clone: This CDR3 is also generated by other DNA sequences in the sample. This chain joins TRBV7-2 and TRBJ2-7, with D uncertain. The CDR3 sequence is 14 residues long. Germline V gene sequence: CDR1 SGHTA, CDR2 FQGNSA. Trimming took 1 base from V and 4 from J, leaving 11 bases between them. CDR3 nucleotides: TGTGCCAGCAGCTTAGGGGGTCGCGCTTACGAGCAGTACTTC. Protein: CASSLGGRAYEQYF.

The chain uses TRBV7-9 and TRBJ1-1, with a weak D call TRBD1 (5 bases). CDR1 is SEHNR and CDR2 is FQNEAQ in the germline V gene (reference sequence). V lost 1 base to trimming and J lost 4 bases, with 10 bases between them. The CDR3 has 14 residues. CDR3 coding DNA: TGTGCCAGCAGCTTAGACTGGGGGTCCACTGAAGCTTTCTTT. This codes for CASSLDWGSTEAFF.

The chain joins TRBV6-5 to TRBJ1-1; possible D gene TRBD1, 5 bases. This CDR3 region has 15 residues. Germline CDR1 is MNHEY and CDR2 is SVGAGI. V dropped 4 bases and J dropped 2 bases, with 14 bases sitting between them. CDR3 bases: TGTGCCAGCAGTTTAATCTATGGGGGAAACACTGAAGCTTTCTTT. Translation: CASSLIYGGNTEAFF.